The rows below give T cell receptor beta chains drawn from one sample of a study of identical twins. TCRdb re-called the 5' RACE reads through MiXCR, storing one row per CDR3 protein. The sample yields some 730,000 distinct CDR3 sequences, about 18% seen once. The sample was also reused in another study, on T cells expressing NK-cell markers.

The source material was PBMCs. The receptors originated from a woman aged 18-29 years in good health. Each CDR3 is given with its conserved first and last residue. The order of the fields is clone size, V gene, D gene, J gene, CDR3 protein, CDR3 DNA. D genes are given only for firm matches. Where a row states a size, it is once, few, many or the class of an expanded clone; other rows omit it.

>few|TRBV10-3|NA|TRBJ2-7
CAISESPGQISYEQYF
TGTGCCATCAGTGAATCACCGGGACAAATCTCCTACGAGCAGTACTTC
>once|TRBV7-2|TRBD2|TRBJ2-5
CASTGLAGIQETQYF
TGTGCCAGCACCGGACTAGCGGGGATACAAGAGACCCAGTACTTC
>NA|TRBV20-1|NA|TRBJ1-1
CSARDAGGHTEAFF
TGCAGTGCTAGAGATGCCGGGGGGCACACTGAAGCTTTCTTT
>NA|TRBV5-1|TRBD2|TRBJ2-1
CASSLAGIAGSPEQFF
TGCGCCAGCAGCTTGGCCGGAATAGCGGGATCTCCTGAGCAGTTCTTC
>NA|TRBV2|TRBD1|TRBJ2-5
CASSPDRAQETQYF
TGTGCCAGCAGCCCGGACAGGGCTCAAGAGACCCAGTACTTC
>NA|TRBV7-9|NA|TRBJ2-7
CASSLIQGNYEQYF
TGTGCCAGCAGCTTAATTCAGGGGAACTACGAGCAGTACTTC
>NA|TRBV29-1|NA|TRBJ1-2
CSVEEIPGRRDGYTF
TGCAGCGTTGAAGAGATACCCGGGAGAAGGGATGGCTACACCTTC
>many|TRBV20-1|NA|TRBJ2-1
CSARDPLRDEQFF
TGCAGTGCTAGAGACCCACTGCGCGATGAGCAGTTCTTC
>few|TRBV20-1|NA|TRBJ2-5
CSAKWYETQYF
TGCAGTGCTAAGTGGTACGAGACCCAGTACTTC
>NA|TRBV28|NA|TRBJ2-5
CASSPPPGTQETQYF
TGTGCCAGCAGTCCCCCACCAGGAACACAAGAGACCCAGTACTTC
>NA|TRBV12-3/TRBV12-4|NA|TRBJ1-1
CASRGSESTEAFF
TGTGCCAGCAGGGGGTCCGAGTCCACTGAAGCTTTCTTT
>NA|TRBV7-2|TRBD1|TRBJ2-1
CASSPGQTYNEQFF
TGTGCCAGCAGTCCGGGACAGACTTACAATGAGCAGTTCTTC
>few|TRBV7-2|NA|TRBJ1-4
CASSLGGPGEKLFF
TGTGCCAGCAGCTTAGGAGGCCCCGGTGAAAAACTGTTTTTT
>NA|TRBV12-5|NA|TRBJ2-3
CASESLRGPQTPSTDTQYF
TGTGCTAGTGAGTCACTGCGGGGTCCACAAACTCCTAGCACAGATACGCAGTATTTT
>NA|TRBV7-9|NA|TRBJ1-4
CASKAGTNEKLFF
TGTGCCAGCAAGGCAGGAACTAATGAAAAACTGTTTTTT
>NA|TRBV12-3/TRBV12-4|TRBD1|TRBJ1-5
CASSLGQGEPQHF
TGTGCCAGCAGTCTCGGACAGGGGGAGCCCCAGCATTTT
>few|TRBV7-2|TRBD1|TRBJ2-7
CASSYDRGDTYEQYF
TGTGCCAGCAGCTACGACAGGGGCGACACCTACGAGCAGTACTTC
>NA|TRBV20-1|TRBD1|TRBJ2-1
CSAAGTGQFF
TGCAGTGCCGCTGGGACAGGGCAGTTCTTC
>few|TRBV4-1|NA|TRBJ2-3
CASSQDPREDTQYF
TGCGCCAGCAGCCAAGATCCGAGAGAAGATACGCAGTATTTT
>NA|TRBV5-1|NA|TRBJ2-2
CASSLELGTTGELFF
TGCGCCAGCAGCTTGGAGTTGGGGACCACCGGGGAGCTGTTTTTT
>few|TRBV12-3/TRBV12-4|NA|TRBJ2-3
CASSLHKRQSSTDTQYF
TGTGCCAGCAGTTTACATAAAAGACAGTCTAGCACAGATACGCAGTATTTT
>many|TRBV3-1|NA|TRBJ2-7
CASSQSAVSDEQYF
TGTGCCAGCAGCCAATCAGCTGTGAGCGACGAGCAGTACTTC
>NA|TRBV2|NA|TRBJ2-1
CASNPGPYNEQFF
TGTGCCAGCAACCCCGGGCCATACAATGAGCAGTTCTTC
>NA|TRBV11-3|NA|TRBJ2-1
CASSFNSGEQFF
TGTGCCAGCAGCTTCAATAGCGGTGAGCAGTTCTTC
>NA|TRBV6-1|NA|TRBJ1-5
CASSEEPRDGPSNQPQHF
TGTGCCAGCAGTGAAGAGCCCCGGGACGGTCCTAGCAATCAGCCCCAGCATTTT